This T cell receptor beta chain was observed in a study of blood T cell repertoires in COVID-19. This clone has a single count. Original analysis: Amplifying reference gene primers gave estimates of nucleated cell counts. This table comes from immunoSEQ multiplex PCR, and its TCRdb copy is limited to in-frame clones, with some not included. From that table come the V and J calls and clone size; the DNA was used to work out D and trimming. The sample holds roughly 180,000 clones; around 85% are singletons and the top ten take around 6.9%. Between the trimmed V and J ends, which lost 5 bases and 7 bases, there was a span of 15 bases. The length of the CDR3 is 13 residues.

This sequence originates from a man at least 80 years old with COVID-19, enrolled during active disease. The sample was peripheral blood. V gene TRBV12-3 or TRBV12-4 combines with J gene TRBJ2-7; D is perhaps TRBD1 (6 bases). The CDR3 spells CASSTRRGGEQYF. The CDR3 DNA reads as TGTGCCAGCAGTACTCGCAGGGGTGGAGAGCAGTACTTC.